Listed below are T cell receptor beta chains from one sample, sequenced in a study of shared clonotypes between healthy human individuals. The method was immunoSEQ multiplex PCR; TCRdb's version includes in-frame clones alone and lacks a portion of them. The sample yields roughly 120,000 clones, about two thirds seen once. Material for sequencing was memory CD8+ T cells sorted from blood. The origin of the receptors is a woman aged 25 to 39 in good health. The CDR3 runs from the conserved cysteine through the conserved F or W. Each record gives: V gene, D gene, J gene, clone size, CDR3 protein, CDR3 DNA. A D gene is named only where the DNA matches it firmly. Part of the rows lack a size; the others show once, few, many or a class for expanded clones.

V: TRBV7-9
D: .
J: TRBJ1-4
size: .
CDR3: CASSTDSGNNEKLFF
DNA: TGTGCCAGCAGTACAGACAGCGGGAATAATGAAAAACTGTTTTTT

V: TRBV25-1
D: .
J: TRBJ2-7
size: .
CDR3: CASSAIGGRGEQYF
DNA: TGTGCCAGCAGTGCGATTGGGGGGCGGGGAGAGCAGTACTTC

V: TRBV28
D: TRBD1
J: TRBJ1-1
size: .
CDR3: CASRPTGGSTEAFF
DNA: TGTGCCAGCAGACCTACAGGGGGATCCACTGAAGCTTTCTTT

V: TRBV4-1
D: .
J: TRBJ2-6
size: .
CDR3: CASSQDAGAGANVLTF
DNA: TGCGCCAGCAGCCAAGATGCCGGGGCTGGGGCCAACGTCCTGACTTTC

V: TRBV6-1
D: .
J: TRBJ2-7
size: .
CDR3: CASSEDRVSSYEQYF
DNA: TGTGCCAGCAGTGAAGACAGGGTCAGCTCCTACGAGCAGTACTTC

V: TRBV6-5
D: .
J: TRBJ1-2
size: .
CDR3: CASSYARGGHYGYTF
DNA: TGTGCCAGCAGTTACGCGAGGGGAGGACACTATGGCTACACCTTC

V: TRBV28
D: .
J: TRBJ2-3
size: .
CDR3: CASSFVPDTQYF
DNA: TGTGCCAGCAGTTTTGTCCCAGATACGCAGTATTTT

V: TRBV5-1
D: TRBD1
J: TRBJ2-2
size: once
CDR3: CASSRYRGPNTGELFF
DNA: TGCGCCAGCAGCAGGTACAGGGGGCCCAACACCGGGGAGCTGTTTTTT

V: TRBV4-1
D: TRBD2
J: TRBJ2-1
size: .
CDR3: CASSQPRGLAGYNEQFF
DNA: TGCGCCAGCAGCCAACCCCGGGGACTAGCGGGATACAATGAGCAGTTCTTC

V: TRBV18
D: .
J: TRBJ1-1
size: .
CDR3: CASSPARGFRMNTEAFF
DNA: TGTGCCAGCTCACCAGCCAGGGGATTTAGGATGAACACTGAAGCTTTCTTT

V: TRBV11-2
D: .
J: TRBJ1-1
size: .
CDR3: CASSLPRQNTEAFF
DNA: TGTGCCAGCAGCTTACCCAGACAGAACACTGAAGCTTTCTTT

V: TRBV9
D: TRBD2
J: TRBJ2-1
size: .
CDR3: CASSVDLADNEQFF
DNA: TGTGCCAGCAGCGTAGACCTAGCGGACAATGAGCAGTTCTTC

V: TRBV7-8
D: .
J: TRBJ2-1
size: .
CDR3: CASSLDPVGEQFF
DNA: TGTGCCAGCAGCTTAGACCCGGTTGGGGAGCAGTTCTTC

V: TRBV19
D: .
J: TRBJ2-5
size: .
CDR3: CASRGASQETQYF
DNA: TGTGCCAGTAGGGGGGCTAGCCAAGAGACCCAGTACTTC

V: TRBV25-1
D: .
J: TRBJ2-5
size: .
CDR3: CASSEPGDSYQETQYF
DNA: TGTGCCAGCAGTGAACCGGGGGACAGCTACCAAGAGACCCAGTACTTC

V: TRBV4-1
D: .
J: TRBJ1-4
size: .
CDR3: CASSQAQSGNEKLFF
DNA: TGCGCCAGCAGCCAAGCCCAGTCAGGAAATGAAAAACTGTTTTTT

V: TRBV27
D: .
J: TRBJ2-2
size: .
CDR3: CASSFARGLGGELFF
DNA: TGTGCCAGCAGTTTTGCTAGGGGGTTAGGCGGGGAGCTGTTTTTT

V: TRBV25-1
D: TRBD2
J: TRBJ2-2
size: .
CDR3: CASSEGTTRGELFF
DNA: TGTGCCAGCAGTGAGGGGACTACGCGCGGGGAACTGTTTTTT

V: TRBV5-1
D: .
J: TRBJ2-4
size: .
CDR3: CASSLWGEAKNIQYF
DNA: TGCGCCAGCAGCTTGTGGGGGGAAGCCAAAAACATTCAGTACTTC

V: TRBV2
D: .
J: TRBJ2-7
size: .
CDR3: CASSPTYEQYF
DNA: TGTGCCAGCAGTCCAACCTACGAGCAGTACTTC

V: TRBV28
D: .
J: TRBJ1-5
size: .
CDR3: CASSTRERGWDNQPQHF
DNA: TGTGCCAGCAGCACACGGGAGCGGGGTTGGGACAATCAGCCCCAGCATTTT

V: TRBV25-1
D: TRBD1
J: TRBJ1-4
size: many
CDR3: CASSARQGEEEKLFF
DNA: TGTGCCAGCAGTGCAAGACAGGGTGAAGAGGAAAAACTGTTTTTT

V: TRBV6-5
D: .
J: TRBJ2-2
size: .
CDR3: CASSPLGAGELFF
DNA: TGTGCCAGCAGTCCCCTTGGGGCCGGGGAGCTGTTTTTT

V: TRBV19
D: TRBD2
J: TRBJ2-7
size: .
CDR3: CASSATGGPHYEQYF
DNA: TGTGCCAGTAGCGCCACGGGGGGGCCCCACTACGAGCAGTACTTC

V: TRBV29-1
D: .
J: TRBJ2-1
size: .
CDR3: CSVGKALYNEQFF
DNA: TGCAGCGTTGGCAAAGCCCTTTACAATGAGCAGTTCTTC

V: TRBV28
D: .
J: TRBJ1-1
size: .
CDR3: CASSYAGTGNTEAFF
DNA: TGTGCCAGCAGTTACGCCGGGACGGGAAACACTGAAGCTTTCTTT

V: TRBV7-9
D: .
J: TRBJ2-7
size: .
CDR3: CASSLGTSEQYF
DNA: TGTGCCAGCAGCTTAGGGACCTCCGAGCAGTACTTC